One sample yielded the 10 T cell receptor beta chains listed below, sequenced in a study of prognosis after radiotherapy for stage I lung cancer. Researchers used two-round multiplex PCR to amplify TCR beta CDR3 starting from genomic DNA. Primers were specific to each TRBV and TRBJ gene in first-round PCR. TCRdb fed the multiplex PCR reads into MiXCR, producing one record per CDR3 protein. The data contain about 24,000 distinct CDR3 sequences, about 40% of them singletons. This sample comprised PBMCs, obtained before or after stereotactic body radiation therapy (not recorded which). The receptor set was obtained from a donor aged 50 or older with non-small cell lung cancer.

The chain joins TRBV24-1 to TRBJ1-4; D unresolved. The CDR3 runs 16 residues. V lost 6 bases to trimming and J lost 5 bases, with 18 bases between them. CDR1 is KGHDR and CDR2 is SFDVKD in the germline V gene. The CDR3 sequence: CATSYSSDFENEKLFF. CDR3 nucleotides: TGTGCCACCAGTTATTCCAGTGACTTCGAAAATGAAAAACTGTTTTTT.

This clonotype has at least ten counts. The CDR3 spells CSAPGTSGRDQETQYF. CDR3 nucleotides: TGCAGTGCCCCCGGGACTAGCGGGAGAGATCAAGAGACCCAGTACTTC. The chain carries TRBV20-1 and TRBJ2-5; 14 nucleotides line up with TRBD2. Germline V gene data show CDR1 as DFQATT and CDR2 as SNEGSKA (reference sequence). The junction had 8 bases not matched to a gene; V was cut back by 6 bases and J by 2 bases. This CDR3 has 16 amino acids.

This clonotype was observed at least ten times. V is TRBV20-1 and J is TRBJ2-3, with D uncertain. Germline values: CDR1 DFQATT, CDR2 SNEGSKA (reference sequence). V dropped 0 bases and J dropped 4 bases, with 5 bases sitting between them. This CDR3 has 12 amino acids. The CDR3 is CSARDEADTQYF. In DNA, the CDR3 is TGCAGTGCTAGAGATGAGGCAGATACGCAGTATTTT.

This clonotype has a count of ten or more. The chain joins TRBV6-1 to TRBJ2-6; D uncertain. Germline V gene data show CDR1 as MNHNS and CDR2 as SASEGT. This CDR3 has 14 residues. The V end lost 7 bases, the J end lost 4 bases, and 11 bases lay between the germline ends. The CDR3 reads CASTTQAGANVLTF. Here the CDR3 DNA reads TGTGCCAGCACGACCCAGGCCGGGGCCAACGTCCTGACTTTC.

This clonotype was seen repeatedly, ten times or more. CDR3 nucleotides: TGTGCCAGCTCACCGATCCTGTTAGGGGTAGAGGGCTACACCTTC. This sequence encodes CASSPILLGVEGYTF. The V call is TRBV18, the J call TRBJ1-2; weak D call: TRBD1 (5 bases). The CDR3 covers 15 residues. Trimming took off 3 bases at V and 8 bases at J, with 19 bases between the two ends. CDR1 is KGHSH and CDR2 is LQKENI in the germline V gene.

This clonotype came up many times. The chain carries TRBV27 and TRBJ1-2; 8 bases map to TRBD1. Looked up from germline, CDR1 is MNHEY and CDR2 is SMNVEV (reference sequence). The CDR3 spans 12 residues. V dropped 10 bases and J dropped 6; count of bases not matched to a gene: 7. As DNA, the CDR3 is TGTGCCAACCCGACAGGGGACCATGGCTACACCTTC. The encoded protein is CANPTGDHGYTF.

This clonotype is labeled medium-sized. The chain carries TRBV28 and TRBJ2-2; 9 bases are shared with TRBD2. The CDR3 has 15 amino acids. Germline-derived CDR1 and CDR2 are MDHEN and SYDVKM. V lost 6 bases and J lost 2; bases outside the gene matches: 4. The CDR3 reads CASRAAGGNTGELFF. CDR3 DNA sequence: TGTGCCAGCAGGGCAGCGGGAGGAAACACCGGGGAGCTGTTTTTT. Full variable domain (outside the CDR3, taken from reference TRBV28 and TRBJ2-2): DVKVTQSSRYLVKRTGEKVFLECVQDMDHENMFWYRQDPGLGLRLIYFSYDVKMKEKGDIPEGYSVSREKKERFSLILESASTNQTSMYLCASRAAGGNTGELFFGEGSRLTVL.

Points on this clonotype: One base away lies a much larger clone, so this may be a sequencing read error. This chain connects TRBV12-3 or TRBV12-4 to TRBJ2-4, with D possibly being TRBD1 (6 bases). The CDR3 covers 12 residues. V was pared by 7 bases and J by 15 bases, with 19 bases between. The CDR3 is CASIPVGTHRYF. The CDR3, as DNA: TGTGCCAGCATCCCCGTTGGGACACACCGGTACTTC.

This clonotype was counted at least ten times. The chain recombines TRBV5-1 with TRBJ1-1; 12 bases are shared with TRBD1. Unmatched junction bases numbered 4, after V lost 4 bases and J lost 6 bases. The CDR3 covers 14 residues. In germline, CDR1 is SGHRS, CDR2 YFSETQ. CDR3 bases: TGCGCCAGCAGCACGGGACAGGGGGCCTCTGAAGCTTTCTTT. This encodes CASSTGQGASEAFF.

This clonotype was counted many times. The chain's CDR3 is CAWELDGYTQYF. CDR3 in DNA: TGTGCCTGGGAACTAGACGGGTATACGCAGTATTTT. The rearrangement links TRBV30 to TRBJ2-3; tentative D call: TRBD2 (5 bases). The CDR3 runs 12 residues. Germline-derived CDR1 and CDR2 are GTSNPN and SVGIG (reference sequence). The V gene lost 5 bases and the J gene lost 7 bases, with 13 bases spanning the gap.